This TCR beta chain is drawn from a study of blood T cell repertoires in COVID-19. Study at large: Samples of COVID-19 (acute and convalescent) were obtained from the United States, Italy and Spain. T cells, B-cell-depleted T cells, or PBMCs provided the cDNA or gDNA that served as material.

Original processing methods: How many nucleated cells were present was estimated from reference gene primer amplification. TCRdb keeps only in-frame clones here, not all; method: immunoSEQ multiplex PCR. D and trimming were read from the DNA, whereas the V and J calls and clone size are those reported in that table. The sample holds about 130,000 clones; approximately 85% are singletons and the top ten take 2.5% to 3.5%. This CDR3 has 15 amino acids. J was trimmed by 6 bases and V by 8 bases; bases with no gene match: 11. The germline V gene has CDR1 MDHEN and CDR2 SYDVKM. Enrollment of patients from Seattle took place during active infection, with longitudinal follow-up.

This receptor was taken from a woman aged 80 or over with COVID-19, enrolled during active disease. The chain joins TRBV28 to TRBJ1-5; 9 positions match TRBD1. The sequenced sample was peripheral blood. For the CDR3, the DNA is TGTGCCAGCCGGACCGGACAGGGGATCGTTCAGCCCCAGCATTTT. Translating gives CASRTGQGIVQPQHF.